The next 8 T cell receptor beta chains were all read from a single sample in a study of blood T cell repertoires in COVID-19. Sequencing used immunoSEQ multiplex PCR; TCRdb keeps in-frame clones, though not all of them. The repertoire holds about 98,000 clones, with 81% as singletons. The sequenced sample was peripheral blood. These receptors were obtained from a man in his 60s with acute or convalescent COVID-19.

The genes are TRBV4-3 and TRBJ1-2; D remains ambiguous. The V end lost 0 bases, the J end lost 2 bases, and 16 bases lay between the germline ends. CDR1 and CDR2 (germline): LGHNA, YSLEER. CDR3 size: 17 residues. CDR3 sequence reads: CASSQERRRGWNYGYTF. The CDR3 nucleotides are TGCGCCAGCAGCCAAGAGAGGAGGCGGGGTTGGAACTATGGCTACACCTTC.

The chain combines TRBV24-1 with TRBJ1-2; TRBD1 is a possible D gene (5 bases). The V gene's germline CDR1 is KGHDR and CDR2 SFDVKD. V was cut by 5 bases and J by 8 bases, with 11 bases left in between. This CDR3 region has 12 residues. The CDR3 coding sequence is TGTGCCACCAGTGTTGGGGGGTTCGGCTACACCTTC. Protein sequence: CATSVGGFGYTF.

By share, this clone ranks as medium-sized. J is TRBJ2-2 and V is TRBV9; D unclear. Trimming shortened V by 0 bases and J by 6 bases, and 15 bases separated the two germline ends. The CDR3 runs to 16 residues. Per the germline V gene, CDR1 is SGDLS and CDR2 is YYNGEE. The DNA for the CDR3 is TGTGCCAGCAGCGTAGATCTCAGGTCTTCCCCCGGGGAGCTGTTTTTT. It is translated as CASSVDLRSSPGELFF.

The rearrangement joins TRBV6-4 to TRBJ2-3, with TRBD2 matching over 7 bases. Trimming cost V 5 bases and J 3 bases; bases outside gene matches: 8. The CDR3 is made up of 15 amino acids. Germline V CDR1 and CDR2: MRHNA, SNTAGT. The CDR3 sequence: CASSPTSEGTDTQYF. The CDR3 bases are TGTGCCAGCAGTCCAACTAGCGAGGGGACAGATACGCAGTATTTT.

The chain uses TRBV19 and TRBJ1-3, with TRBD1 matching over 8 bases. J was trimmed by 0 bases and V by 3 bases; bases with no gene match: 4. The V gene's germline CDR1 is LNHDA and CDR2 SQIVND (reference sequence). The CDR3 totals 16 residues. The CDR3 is CASSIRDRHSGNTIYF. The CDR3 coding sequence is TGTGCCAGTAGTATCCGGGACAGGCACTCTGGAAACACCATATATTTT.

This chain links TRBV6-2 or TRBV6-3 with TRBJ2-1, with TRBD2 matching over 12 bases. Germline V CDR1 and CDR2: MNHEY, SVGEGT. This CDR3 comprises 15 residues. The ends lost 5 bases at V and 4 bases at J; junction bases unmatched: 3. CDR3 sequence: CASSTTSGSYNEQFF. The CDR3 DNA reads TGTGCCAGCAGTACGACTAGCGGGAGTTACAATGAGCAGTTCTTC.

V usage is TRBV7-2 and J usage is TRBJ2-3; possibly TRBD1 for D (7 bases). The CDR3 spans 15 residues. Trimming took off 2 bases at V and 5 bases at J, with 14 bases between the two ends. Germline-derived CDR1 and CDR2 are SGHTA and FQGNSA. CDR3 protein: CASSLRGGTEDTQYF. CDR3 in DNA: TGTGCCAGCAGCTTACGGGGCGGGACAGAAGATACGCAGTATTTT.

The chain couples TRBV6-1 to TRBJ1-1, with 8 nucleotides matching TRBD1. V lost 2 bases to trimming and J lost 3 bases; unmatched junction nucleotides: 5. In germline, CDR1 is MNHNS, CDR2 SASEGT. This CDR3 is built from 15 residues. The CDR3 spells CASSEMMTGDTEAFF. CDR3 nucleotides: TGTGCCAGCAGTGAAATGATGACAGGGGACACTGAAGCTTTCTTT.